Here is one T cell receptor (beta chain) with its context. Alongside a J-beta primer mix, a sample-barcoded 5' primer served in a second PCR lasting about 7 to 12 cycles. One entry per CDR3 protein, called by TCRdb with MiXCR from the 5' RACE reads. Among 1.8 million or so distinct CDR3 sequences listed, more than 35% were seen once. This CDR3 is built from 15 residues. Trimming pared 4 bases from V and 9 bases from J, leaving 22 bases between. Germline V gene sequence: CDR1 LGHDT, CDR2 YNNKEL (reference sequence). The data were obtained in a study of blood T cells in healthy people across ages. Across the study: About one barcoded beta molecule per two T cells came from capture by template switching.

The clonotype comes from a human donor in good health. V and J are TRBV3-1 and TRBJ2-7, with D perhaps TRBD1 or TRBD2 (6 bases each). Sequencing was carried out using blood. The CDR3 region has the DNA TGTGCCAGCAGCCCTTTTCAGACAGGATTGGGGGGGCAGTACTTC. This gives the protein CASSPFQTGLGGQYF.